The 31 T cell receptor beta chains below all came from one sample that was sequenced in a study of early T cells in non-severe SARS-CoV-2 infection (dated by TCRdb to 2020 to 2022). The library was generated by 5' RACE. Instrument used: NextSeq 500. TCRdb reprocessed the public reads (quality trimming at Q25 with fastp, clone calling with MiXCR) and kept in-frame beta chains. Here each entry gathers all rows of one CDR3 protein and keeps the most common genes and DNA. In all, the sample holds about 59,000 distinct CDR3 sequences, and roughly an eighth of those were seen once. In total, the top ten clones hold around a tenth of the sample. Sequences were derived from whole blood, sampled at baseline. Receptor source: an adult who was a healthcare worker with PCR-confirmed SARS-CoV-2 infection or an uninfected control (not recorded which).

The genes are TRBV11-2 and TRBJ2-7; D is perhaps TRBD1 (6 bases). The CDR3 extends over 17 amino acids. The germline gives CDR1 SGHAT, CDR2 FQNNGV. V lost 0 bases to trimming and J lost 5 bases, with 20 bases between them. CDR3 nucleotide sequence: TGTGCCAGCAGCTTAGATCAGGGATGGGGGCGCGACGACGAGCAGTACTTC. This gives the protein CASSLDQGWGRDDEQYF.

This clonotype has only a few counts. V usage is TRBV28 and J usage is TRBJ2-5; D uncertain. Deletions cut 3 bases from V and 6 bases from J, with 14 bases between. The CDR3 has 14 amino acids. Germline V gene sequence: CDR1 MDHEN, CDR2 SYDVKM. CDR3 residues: CASSFSLDGQTQYF. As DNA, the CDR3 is TGTGCCAGCAGTTTTTCTCTGGATGGGCAGACCCAGTACTTC.

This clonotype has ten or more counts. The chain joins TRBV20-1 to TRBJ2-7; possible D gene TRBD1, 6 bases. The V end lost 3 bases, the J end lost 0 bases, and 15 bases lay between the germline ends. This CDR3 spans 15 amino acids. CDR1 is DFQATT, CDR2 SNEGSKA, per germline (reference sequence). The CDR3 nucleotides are TGCAGTGCTAGTGACCAGGGGTCTCCCTCCTACGAGCAGTACTTC. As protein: CSASDQGSPSYEQYF.

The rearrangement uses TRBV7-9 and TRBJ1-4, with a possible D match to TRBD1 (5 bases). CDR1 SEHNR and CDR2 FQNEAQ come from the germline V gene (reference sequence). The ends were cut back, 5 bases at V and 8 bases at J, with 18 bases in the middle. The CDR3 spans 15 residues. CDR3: CASSTTTGPGEKLFF. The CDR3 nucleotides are TGTGCCAGCAGCACTACGACGGGGCCGGGAGAAAAACTGTTTTTT.

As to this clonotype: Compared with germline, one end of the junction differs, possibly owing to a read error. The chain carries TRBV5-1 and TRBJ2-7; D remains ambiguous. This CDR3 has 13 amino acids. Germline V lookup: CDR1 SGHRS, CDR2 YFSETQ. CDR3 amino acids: CTSSLTLAYEQYF. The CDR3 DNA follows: TGCACCAGCAGCTTGACTCTCGCCTACGAGCAGTACTTC.

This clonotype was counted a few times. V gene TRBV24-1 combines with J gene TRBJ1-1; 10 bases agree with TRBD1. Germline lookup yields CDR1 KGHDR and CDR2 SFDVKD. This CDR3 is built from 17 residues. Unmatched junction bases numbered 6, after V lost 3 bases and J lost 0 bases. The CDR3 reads CATSDPDRGPLNTEAFF. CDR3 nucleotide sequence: TGTGCCACCAGTGATCCCGACAGGGGGCCATTGAACACTGAAGCTTTCTTT.

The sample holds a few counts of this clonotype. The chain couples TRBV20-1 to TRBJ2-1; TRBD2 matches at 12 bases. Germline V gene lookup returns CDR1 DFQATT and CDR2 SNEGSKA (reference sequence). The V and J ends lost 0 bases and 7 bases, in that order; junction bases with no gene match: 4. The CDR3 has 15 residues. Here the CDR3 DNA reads TGCAGTGCTAGAGAGACTAGCGGGAGATTGAATGAGCAGTTCTTC. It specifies CSARETSGRLNEQFF.

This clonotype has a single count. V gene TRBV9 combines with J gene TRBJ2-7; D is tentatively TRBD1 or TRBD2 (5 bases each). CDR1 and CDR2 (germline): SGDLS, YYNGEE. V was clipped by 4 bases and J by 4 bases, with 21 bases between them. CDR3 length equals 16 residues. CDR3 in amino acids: CASSPSGSGPPYEQYF. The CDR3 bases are TGTGCCAGCAGCCCCTCCGGGTCGGGACCCCCTTACGAGCAGTACTTC.

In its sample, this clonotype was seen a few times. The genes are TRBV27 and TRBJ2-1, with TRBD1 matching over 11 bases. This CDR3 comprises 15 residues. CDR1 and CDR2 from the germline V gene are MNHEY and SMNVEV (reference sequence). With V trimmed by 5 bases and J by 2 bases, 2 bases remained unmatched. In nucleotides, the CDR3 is TGTGCCAGCAGTGAGGACAGGGGGCCCTACAATGAGCAGTTCTTC. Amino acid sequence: CASSEDRGPYNEQFF.

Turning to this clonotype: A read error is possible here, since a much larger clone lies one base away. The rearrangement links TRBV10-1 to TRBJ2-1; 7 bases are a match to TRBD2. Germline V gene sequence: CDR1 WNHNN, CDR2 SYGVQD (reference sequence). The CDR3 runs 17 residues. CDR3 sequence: CASSESTSREKRDDQFF. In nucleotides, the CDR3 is TGCGCCAGCAGTGAGTCGACGTCGCGGGAGAAAAGGGATGACCAGTTCTTC.

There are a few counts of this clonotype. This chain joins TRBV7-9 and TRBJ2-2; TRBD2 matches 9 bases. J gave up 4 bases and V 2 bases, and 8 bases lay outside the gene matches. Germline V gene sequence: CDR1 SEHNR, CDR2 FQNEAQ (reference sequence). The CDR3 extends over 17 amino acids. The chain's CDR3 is CASSLSLGSGSTGELFF. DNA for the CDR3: TGTGCCAGCAGCTTAAGTCTGGGTAGCGGGAGCACCGGGGAGCTGTTTTTT.

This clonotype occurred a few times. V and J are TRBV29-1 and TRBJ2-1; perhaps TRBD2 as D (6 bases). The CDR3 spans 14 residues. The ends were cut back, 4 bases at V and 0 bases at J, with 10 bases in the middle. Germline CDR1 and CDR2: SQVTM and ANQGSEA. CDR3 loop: CSVVGSGSYNEQFF. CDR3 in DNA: TGCAGCGTTGTCGGTAGCGGCTCCTACAATGAGCAGTTCTTC.

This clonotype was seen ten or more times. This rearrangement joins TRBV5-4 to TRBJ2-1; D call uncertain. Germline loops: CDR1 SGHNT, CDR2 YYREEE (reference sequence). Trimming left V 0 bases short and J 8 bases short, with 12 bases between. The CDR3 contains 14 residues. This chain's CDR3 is CASSLAGRSDEQFF. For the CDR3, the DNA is TGTGCCAGCAGCTTGGCCGGTAGAAGCGATGAGCAGTTCTTC.

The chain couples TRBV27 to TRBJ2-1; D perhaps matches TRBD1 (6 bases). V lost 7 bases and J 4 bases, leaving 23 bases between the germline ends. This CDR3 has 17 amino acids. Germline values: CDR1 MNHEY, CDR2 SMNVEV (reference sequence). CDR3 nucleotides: TGTGCCAGCACTCCACAGGGATCGGTCCATGGTTACAATGAGCAGTTCTTC. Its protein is CASTPQGSVHGYNEQFF.

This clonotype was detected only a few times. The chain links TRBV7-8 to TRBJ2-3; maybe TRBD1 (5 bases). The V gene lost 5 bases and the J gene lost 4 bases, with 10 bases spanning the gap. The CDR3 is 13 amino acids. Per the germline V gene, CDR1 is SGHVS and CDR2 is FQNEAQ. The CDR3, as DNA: TGTGCCAGCAGCCCAGGGTACCCAGATACGCAGTATTTT. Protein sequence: CASSPGYPDTQYF.

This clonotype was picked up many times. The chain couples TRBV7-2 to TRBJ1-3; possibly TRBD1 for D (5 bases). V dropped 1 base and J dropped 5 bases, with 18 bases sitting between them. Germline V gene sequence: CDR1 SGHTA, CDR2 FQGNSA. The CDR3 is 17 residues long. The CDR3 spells CASSLEGGRGSRNTIYF. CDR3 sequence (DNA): TGTGCCAGCAGCTTAGAGGGTGGGAGGGGCAGTAGAAACACCATATATTTT. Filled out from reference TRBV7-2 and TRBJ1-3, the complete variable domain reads GAGVSQSPSNKVTEKGKDVELRCDPISGHTALYWYRQSLGQGLEFLIYFQGNSAPDKSGLPSDRFSAERTGGSVSTLTIQRTQQEDSAVYLCASSLEGGRGSRNTIYFGEGSWLTVV.

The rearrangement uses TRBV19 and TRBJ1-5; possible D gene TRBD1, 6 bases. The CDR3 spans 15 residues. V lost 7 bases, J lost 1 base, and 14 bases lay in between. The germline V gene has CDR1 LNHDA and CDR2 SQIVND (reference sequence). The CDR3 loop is CASNVDSLSNQPQHF. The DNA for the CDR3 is TGTGCCAGTAATGTGGACAGTTTAAGCAATCAGCCCCAGCATTTT.

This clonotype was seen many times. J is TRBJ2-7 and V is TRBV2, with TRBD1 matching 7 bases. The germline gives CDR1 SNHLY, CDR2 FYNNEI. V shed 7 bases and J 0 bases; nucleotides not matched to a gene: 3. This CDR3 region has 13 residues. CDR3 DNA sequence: TGTGCCAGCACACGACAGGGCTCCTACGAGCAGTACTTC. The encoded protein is CASTRQGSYEQYF.

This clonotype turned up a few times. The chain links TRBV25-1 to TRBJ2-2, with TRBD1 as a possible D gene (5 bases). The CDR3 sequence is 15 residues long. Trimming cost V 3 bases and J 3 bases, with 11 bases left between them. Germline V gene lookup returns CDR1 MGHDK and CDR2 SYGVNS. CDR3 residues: CASSDGAVYTGELFF. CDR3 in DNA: TGTGCCAGCAGTGATGGGGCAGTATACACCGGGGAGCTGTTTTTT.

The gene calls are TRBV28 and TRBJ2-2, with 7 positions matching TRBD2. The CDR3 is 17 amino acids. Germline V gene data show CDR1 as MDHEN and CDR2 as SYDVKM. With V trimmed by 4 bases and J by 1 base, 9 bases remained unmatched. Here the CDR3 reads CASSSPFLAVNTGELFF. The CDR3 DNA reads TGTGCCAGCAGTTCCCCCTTCCTAGCGGTGAACACCGGGGAGCTGTTTTTT.

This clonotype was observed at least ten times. CDR3 region: CASSLQGIQPQHF. In nucleotides, the CDR3 is TGTGCCAGCAGCTTACAAGGGATTCAGCCCCAGCATTTT. The chain employs TRBV7-8 and TRBJ1-5; D unclear. The CDR3 loop spans 13 amino acids. The V gene lost 2 bases and the J gene lost 6 bases, with 8 bases spanning the gap. Germline CDR1 and CDR2: SGHVS and FQNEAQ.

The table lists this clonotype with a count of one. The CDR3 region has the DNA TGTGCCAGCAGCCCGAGGTCAGGGGGACTATCGAACACTGAAGCTTTCTTT. Residues: CASSPRSGGLSNTEAFF. J is TRBJ1-1 and V is TRBV7-9; 7 positions agree with TRBD1. The V gene end was trimmed by 5 bases and the J gene end by 1 base; junction bases not matched to a gene: 13. The CDR3 length is 17 residues. Germline CDR1 SEHNR, CDR2 FQNEAQ (reference sequence).

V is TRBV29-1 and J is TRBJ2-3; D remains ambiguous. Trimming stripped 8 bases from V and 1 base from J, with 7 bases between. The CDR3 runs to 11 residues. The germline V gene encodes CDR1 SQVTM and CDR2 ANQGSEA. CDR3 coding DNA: TGCAGCTCCCGGGGCACAGATACGCAGTATTTT. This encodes CSSRGTDTQYF.

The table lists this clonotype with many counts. DNA for the CDR3: TGCAGCGTTGAGTCAGCCAACTATGGCTACACCTTC. Its protein is CSVESANYGYTF. The genes are TRBV29-1 and TRBJ1-2; no firm D call. Germline lookup yields CDR1 SQVTM and CDR2 ANQGSEA. The CDR3 has 12 amino acids. V was clipped by 3 bases and J by 2 bases, with 7 bases between them.

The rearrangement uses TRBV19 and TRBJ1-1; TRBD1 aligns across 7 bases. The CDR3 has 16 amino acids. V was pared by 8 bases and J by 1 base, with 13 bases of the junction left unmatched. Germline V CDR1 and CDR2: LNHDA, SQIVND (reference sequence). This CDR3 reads CASADRTEIPNTEAFF. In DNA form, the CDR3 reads TGTGCCAGTGCGGACAGGACCGAGATCCCGAACACTGAAGCTTTCTTT.

The CDR3 DNA reads as TGCAGTGCTAGAATGCCAGGGGCGAACACTGAAGCTTTCTTT. It codes for CSARMPGANTEAFF. The chain combines TRBV20-1 with TRBJ1-1, with a possible D match to TRBD1 (6 bases). The CDR3 spans 14 residues. Germline V gives CDR1 DFQATT, CDR2 SNEGSKA (reference sequence). The V gene lost 2 bases and the J gene lost 1 base, with 11 bases spanning the gap.

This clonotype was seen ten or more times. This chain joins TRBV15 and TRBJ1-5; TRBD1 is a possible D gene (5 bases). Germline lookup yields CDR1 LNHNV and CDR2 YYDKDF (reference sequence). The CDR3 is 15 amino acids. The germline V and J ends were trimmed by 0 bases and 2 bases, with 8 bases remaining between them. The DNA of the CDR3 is TGTGCCACCAGCAGAGATGGGGGAGGCAATCAGCCCCAGCATTTT. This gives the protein CATSRDGGGNQPQHF.

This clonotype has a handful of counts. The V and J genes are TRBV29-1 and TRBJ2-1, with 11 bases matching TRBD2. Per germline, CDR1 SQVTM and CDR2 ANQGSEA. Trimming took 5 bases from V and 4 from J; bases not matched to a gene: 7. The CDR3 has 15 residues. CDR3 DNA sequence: TGCAGCGTTCGTACTGGGACTAGCGGTTACAATGAGCAGTTCTTC. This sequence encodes CSVRTGTSGYNEQFF.

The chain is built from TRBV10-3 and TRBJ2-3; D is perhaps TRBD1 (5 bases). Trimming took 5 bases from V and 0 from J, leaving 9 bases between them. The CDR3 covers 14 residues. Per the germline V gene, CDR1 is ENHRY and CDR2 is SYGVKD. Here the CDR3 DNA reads TGTGCCATCAGTCGCCAGGGAAGCACAGATACGCAGTATTTT. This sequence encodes CAISRQGSTDTQYF.

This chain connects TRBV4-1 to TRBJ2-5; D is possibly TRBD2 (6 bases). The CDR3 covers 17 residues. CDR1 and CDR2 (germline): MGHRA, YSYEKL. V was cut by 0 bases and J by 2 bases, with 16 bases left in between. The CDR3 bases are TGCGCCAGCAGCCAAGAAGCAGTGGCCGGGGGTCAAGAGACCCAGTACTTC. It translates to CASSQEAVAGGQETQYF.

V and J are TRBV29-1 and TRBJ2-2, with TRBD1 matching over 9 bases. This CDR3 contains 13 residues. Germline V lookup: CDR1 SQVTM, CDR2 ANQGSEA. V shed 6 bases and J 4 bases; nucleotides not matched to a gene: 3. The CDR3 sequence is CSVQGAGTGELFF. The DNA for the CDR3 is TGCAGCGTACAGGGGGCGGGCACCGGGGAGCTGTTTTTT.